These 23 T cell receptor beta chains came from one sample sequenced in a study of cytotoxic CD8 clonotypes in ibrutinib-treated CLL. The data were produced by immunoSEQ multiplex PCR, yet TCRdb's version contains in-frame clones alone and is incomplete. The table has hundreds of thousands of clones, 70% seen once. Source: PBMCs, taken after 24 months of ibrutinib treatment. The receptors stem from a human donor with chronic lymphocytic leukemia.

This clone was detected only a few times. The chain carries TRBV5-1 and TRBJ1-2; D not resolved. This CDR3 comprises 13 residues. Germline CDR1 reads SGHRS; CDR2 reads YFSETQ. The ends were cut back, 1 base at V and 9 bases at J, with 13 bases in the middle. The CDR3 region has the DNA TGCGCCAGCAGCTTGACCTGGGTATCTAGCTACACCTTC. Protein: CASSLTWVSSYTF.

The chain has TRBV27 and TRBJ2-7, with D hard to call. The CDR3 has 13 amino acids. V was cut by 4 bases and J by 5 bases, with 12 bases left in between. Germline values: CDR1 MNHEY, CDR2 SMNVEV (reference sequence). The CDR3 nucleotides read TGTGCCAGCAGTTCACGAACCCTTGACGAGCAGTACTTC. Its translation is CASSSRTLDEQYF.

The chain carries TRBV9 and TRBJ2-3; D not resolved. Trimming removed 2 bases from V and 4 bases from J, with 8 bases in between. CDR1 is SGDLS, CDR2 YYNGEE, per germline. CDR3 length equals 13 residues. Written as DNA, the CDR3 is TGTGCCAGCAGCGTGACTCTCCCAGATACGCAGTATTTT. This gives the protein CASSVTLPDTQYF.

The chain links TRBV28 to TRBJ1-2; tentatively, D is TRBD1 (6 bases). Per the germline V gene, CDR1 is MDHEN and CDR2 is SYDVKM. The CDR3 length is 13 residues. The V end was cut by 5 bases, the J end by 4 bases, with 11 bases between. In nucleotides, the CDR3 is TGTGCCAGCAGTATAACAGGGTTCTATGGCTACACCTTC. This gives the protein CASSITGFYGYTF.

This rearrangement joins TRBV27 to TRBJ2-7; 8 bases agree with TRBD1. The germline CDR1 and CDR2 sequences are MNHEY and SMNVEV (reference sequence). The CDR3 extends over 15 amino acids. Trimming at V came to 6 bases and at J to 4 bases, leaving 11 bases not matched to a gene. In nucleotides, the CDR3 is TGTGCCAGCAGCCCCGGTACAGGGGGTTCGTACGAGCAGTACTTC. Translation: CASSPGTGGSYEQYF.

This clone came up a few times. The chain uses TRBV7-9 and TRBJ2-2; 8 bases line up with TRBD1. Germline loops: CDR1 SEHNR, CDR2 FQNEAQ (reference sequence). The CDR3 is 16 residues long. With 3 bases clipped from V and 7 bases from J, the junction kept 10 bases outside the gene matches. CDR3 sequence: CASSFTLTGEGGELFF. For the CDR3, the DNA is TGTGCCAGCAGCTTTACCCTGACAGGGGAAGGCGGGGAGCTGTTTTTT.

This rearrangement joins TRBV28 to TRBJ2-1; 9 bases match TRBD2. With V trimmed by 5 bases and J by 10 bases, 12 bases remained unmatched. Looked up from germline, CDR1 is MDHEN and CDR2 is SYDVKM. There are 15 residues in the CDR3. CDR3 nucleotides: TGTGCCAGCAGTCCCGCTAGCGGGACGGTGAAAGAGCAGTTCTTC. Its protein product is CASSPASGTVKEQFF. The full variable domain, its missing parts supplied by reference TRBV28 and TRBJ2-1, is DVKVTQSSRYLVKRTGEKVFLECVQDMDHENMFWYRQDPGLGLRLIYFSYDVKMKEKGDIPEGYSVSREKKERFSLILESASTNQTSMYLCASSPASGTVKEQFFGPGTRLTVL.

This chain uses TRBV9 with TRBJ2-1; TRBD2 is a possible D gene (6 bases). CDR3 size: 15 residues. With 3 bases removed from V and 0 bases from J, the gap between germline ends came to 10 bases. Germline V gene sequence: CDR1 SGDLS, CDR2 YYNGEE. CDR3 in DNA: TGTGCCAGCAGCGCCACTAGCCCCTCCTACAATGAGCAGTTCTTC. This gives the protein CASSATSPSYNEQFF. Supplemented by reference TRBV9 and TRBJ2-1, the full variable domain reads DSGVTQTPKHLITATGQRVTLRCSPRSGDLSVYWYQQSLDQGLQFLIQYYNGEERAKGNILERFSAQQFPDLHSELNLSSLELGDSALYFCASSATSPSYNEQFFGPGTRLTVL.

This clone was observed a handful of times. DNA for the CDR3: TGTGCCAGCAGCCCAGGGAGAGAGACCCAGTACTTC. Protein product: CASSPGRETQYF. V gene TRBV7-6 combines with J gene TRBJ2-5; either TRBD1 or TRBD2 may fit D (5 bases each). V lost 5 bases to trimming and J lost 4 bases, with 8 bases between them. This CDR3 region has 12 residues. Germline values: CDR1 SGHVS, CDR2 FNYEAQ.

The J gene is TRBJ2-5, the V gene TRBV28, with 9 bases matching TRBD2. The CDR3 has 16 residues. Unmatched junction bases numbered 8, after V lost 6 bases and J lost 0 bases. Germline V gene sequence: CDR1 MDHEN, CDR2 SYDVKM. CDR3 in amino acids: CASRALAGLYQETQYF. The CDR3 DNA is TGTGCCAGCAGGGCGCTAGCGGGATTGTACCAAGAGACCCAGTACTTC. Drawing the rest from reference TRBV28 and TRBJ2-5, the complete variable domain is DVKVTQSSRYLVKRTGEKVFLECVQDMDHENMFWYRQDPGLGLRLIYFSYDVKMKEKGDIPEGYSVSREKKERFSLILESASTNQTSMYLCASRALAGLYQETQYFGPGTRLLVL.

The J gene is TRBJ2-1, the V gene TRBV2; 9 nucleotides agree with TRBD2. The CDR3 runs 17 residues. The ends lost 4 bases at V and 5 bases at J; junction bases unmatched: 12. Germline lookup yields CDR1 SNHLY and CDR2 FYNNEI. The CDR3 region is CASSGQTGTSRDNEQFF. DNA of the CDR3: TGTGCCAGCAGTGGTCAAACCGGGACTAGCAGAGACAATGAGCAGTTCTTC. The complete variable domain, with remaining parts taken from reference TRBV2 and TRBJ2-1, reads EPEVTQTPSHQVTQMGQEVILRCVPISNHLYFYWYRQILGQKVEFLVSFYNNEISEKSEIFDDQFSVERPDGSNFTLKIRSTKLEDSAMYFCASSGQTGTSRDNEQFFGPGTRLTVL.

V usage is TRBV6-5 and J usage is TRBJ1-2; no firm D call. Germline-derived CDR1 and CDR2 are MNHEY and SVGAGI. The CDR3 has 14 amino acids. V was cut by 0 bases and J by 4 bases, with 9 bases left in between. CDR3 residues: CASSYSTGRYGYTF. The CDR3 DNA follows: TGTGCCAGCAGTTACTCGACTGGTCGCTATGGCTACACCTTC.

J is TRBJ2-1 and V is TRBV9, with 9 bases matching TRBD2. The ends lost 2 bases at V and 0 bases at J; junction bases unmatched: 3. This CDR3 is 16 amino acids long. Germline V lookup: CDR1 SGDLS, CDR2 YYNGEE. CDR3 sequence: CASSVSSGNSYNEQFF. DNA of the CDR3: TGTGCCAGCAGCGTCTCTAGCGGGAACTCCTACAATGAGCAGTTCTTC.

This chain uses TRBV25-1 with TRBJ2-2; D not certain. The CDR3 covers 14 residues. V lost 5 bases and J 0 bases, leaving 7 bases between the germline ends. CDR1 is MGHDK, CDR2 SYGVNS, per germline. This CDR3 reads CASSLQANTGELFF. In nucleotides, the CDR3 is TGTGCCAGCAGTCTCCAGGCGAACACCGGGGAGCTGTTTTTT.

The chain carries TRBV9 and TRBJ2-1; 13 positions agree with TRBD2. The germline V gene encodes CDR1 SGDLS and CDR2 YYNGEE. The CDR3 is made up of 17 amino acids. V trimming: 4 bases; J trimming: 2 bases; junction bases outside the gene matches: 6. The CDR3 reads CASSTQGLAGPYNEQFF. The CDR3 DNA is TGTGCCAGCAGCACCCAGGGACTAGCGGGACCCTACAATGAGCAGTTCTTC.

CDR3 DNA sequence: TGTGCCAGCAGCTTTCGGGGTCCAACCTACGAGCAGTACTTC. This codes for CASSFRGPTYEQYF. This chain connects TRBV13 to TRBJ2-7, with D perhaps TRBD2 (5 bases). This CDR3 is 14 amino acids long. The V gene lost 3 bases and the J gene lost 2 bases, with 11 bases spanning the gap. Germline CDR1 and CDR2: PRHDT and FYEKMQ (reference sequence).

The rearrangement links TRBV18 to TRBJ2-1, with TRBD2 as a possible D gene (6 bases). V lost 0 bases and J 2 bases, leaving 11 bases between the germline ends. CDR1 and CDR2 from the germline V gene are KGHSH and LQKENI. This CDR3 is built from 16 residues. The DNA for the CDR3 is TGTGCCAGCTCACCACCGGGCGGGACCCCCTACAATGAGCAGTTCTTC. It specifies CASSPPGGTPYNEQFF.

The chain is built from TRBV5-4 and TRBJ1-2; TRBD1 might be the D (5 bases). Germline V CDR1 and CDR2: SGHNT, YYREEE (reference sequence). Trimming took 3 bases from V and 2 from J, leaving 14 bases between them. This CDR3 contains 15 residues. The DNA for the CDR3 is TGTGCCAGCAGCTGGGGGGACCAGGAGAACTATGGCTACACCTTC. Protein sequence: CASSWGDQENYGYTF. Supplemented by reference TRBV5-4 and TRBJ1-2, the full variable domain reads ETGVTQSPTHLIKTRGQQVTLRCSSQSGHNTVSWYQQALGQGPQFIFQYYREEENGRGNFPPRFSGLQFPNYSSELNVNALELDDSALYLCASSWGDQENYGYTFGSGTRLTVV.

This clone was counted a few times. J is TRBJ2-1 and V is TRBV28, with unresolved D. Trimming stripped 6 bases from V and 5 bases from J, with 11 bases between. The CDR3 is made up of 13 amino acids. Germline lookup yields CDR1 MDHEN and CDR2 SYDVKM. The CDR3 reads CASSLQQNNEQFF. CDR3 bases: TGTGCCAGCAGCCTACAGCAAAACAATGAGCAGTTCTTC.

The J gene is TRBJ1-1, the V gene TRBV18; no firm D call. V was trimmed by 4 bases and J by 3 bases, leaving 18 bases between them. The germline V gene has CDR1 KGHSH and CDR2 LQKENI. The CDR3 spans 16 residues. For the CDR3, the DNA is TGTGCCAGCTCACTTTTTTTTCGGGTCGAGGACACTGAAGCTTTCTTT. This sequence encodes CASSLFFRVEDTEAFF.

CDR3 in DNA: TGTGCCAGCAGCTTAATGCGGAGCTCTGGAAACACCATATATTTT. Protein product: CASSLMRSSGNTIYF. The genes are TRBV7-9 and TRBJ1-3; the D is unclear. V was cut by 2 bases and J by 0 bases, with 8 bases left in between. Looked up from germline, CDR1 is SEHNR and CDR2 is FQNEAQ (reference sequence). The CDR3 is made up of 15 amino acids.

The chain employs TRBV27 and TRBJ2-2, with D possibly TRBD1 on 5 matching bases. Trimming removed 1 base at V and 1 base at J, with 10 bases between. There are 16 residues in the CDR3. From germline, CDR1 is MNHEY and CDR2 SMNVEV (reference sequence). The CDR3 reads CASSLFQGMNTGELFF. As DNA, the CDR3 is TGTGCCAGCAGTTTATTTCAGGGAATGAACACCGGGGAGCTGTTTTTT.

V usage is TRBV27 and J usage is TRBJ2-1; 12 bases line up with TRBD2. J lost 4 bases, V lost 6 bases, and 13 bases had no gene match. The CDR3 extends over 18 amino acids. The germline V gene has CDR1 MNHEY and CDR2 SMNVEV (reference sequence). The CDR3 region is CASSIGLAGPSPYNEQFF. For the CDR3, the DNA is TGTGCCAGCAGCATAGGACTAGCGGGACCCTCACCTTACAATGAGCAGTTCTTC.